These T cell receptor beta chains were read from a single sample in a study of T cells after yellow fever vaccination. MiXCR was run by TCRdb on the 5' RACE reads, yielding one entry per CDR3 protein. The sample lists roughly 99,000 distinct CDR3 sequences; approximately 5.5% were seen once. The sequencing here drew on CD8+ T cells sorted from PBMCs, taken 10 days after the yellow fever booster vaccination. These receptors all come from a man between 18 and 29 years old who received the YFV17D yellow fever vaccine. CDR3s include the opening cysteine and the closing phenylalanine or tryptophan. A D gene is named only where the DNA matches it firmly. A row's size may be missing; if present it is once, few, many or a size class.

>16|TRBV4-2|TRBD2|.|TRBJ2-3
TGTGCCAGCAGCCAAGAAAGCGGGGGGGCCGTAGATACGCAGTATTTT
CASSQESGGAVDTQYF
>18|TRBV7-2|TRBD1|.|TRBJ1-5
TGTGCCAGCAGCCAGTCAGGGGGGGAGGATCCGGGCAATCAGCCCCAGCATTTT
CASSQSGGEDPGNQPQHF
>18|TRBV27|TRBD1|.|TRBJ1-6
TGTGCCAGCAGTTTACCGGGACAGGGGGAGCGCTATAATTCACCCCTCCACTTT
CASSLPGQGERYNSPLHF
>13|TRBV3-1|.|many|TRBJ2-3
TGTGCCAGCAGCTCGAGCGAGGCTGATACGCAGTATTTT
CASSSSEADTQYF
>14|TRBV27|.|few|TRBJ2-7
TGTGCCAGCAGTGTGGGGGGAAGCGCCTACGAGCAGTACTTC
CASSVGGSAYEQYF
>12|TRBV4-3|.|many|TRBJ2-7
TGCGCCAGCAGCCAAGATTTCCACGAGCAGTACTTC
CASSQDFHEQYF
>16|TRBV3-1|.|few|TRBJ2-4
TGTGCCAGCAGCCAAGCCCAGGGAAGAGCCAAAAACATTCAGTACTTC
CASSQAQGRAKNIQYF
>15|TRBV2|TRBD2|.|TRBJ2-5
TGTGCCAGCAAGGCTAGCGGGGCGTACCAAGAGACCCAGTACTTC
CASKASGAYQETQYF
>16|TRBV20-1|TRBD2|few|TRBJ2-1
TGCAGTGCTAGTCCGCTAGCGGGGGAGCCCAAAGGGGGGCAGTTCTTC
CSASPLAGEPKGGQFF
>14|TRBV20-1|.|.|TRBJ2-5
TGCAGTGCTAGAATGGGACACTACCAAGAGACCCAGTACTTC
CSARMGHYQETQYF
>14|TRBV3-1|.|many|TRBJ1-2
TGTGCCAGCAGCCAACTACAGGGATCCCATGGCTACACCTTC
CASSQLQGSHGYTF
>15|TRBV27|.|few|TRBJ2-3
TGTGCCAGCAGTCCAACCGGCCCTAGCACAGATACGCAGTATTTT
CASSPTGPSTDTQYF